This T cell receptor beta chain was profiled in a study of cytomegalovirus exposure and HLA in healthy donors. Turning to the study itself: Caucasian-associated ancestry cluster membership applied to approximately 80% of 398 genotyped donors. Notes on the study in general: The study recorded over 150 TCR beta chains that were cytomegalovirus-associated.

CDR1 and CDR2 (germline): SGHTA, FQGNSA. The CDR3 spans 16 residues. V dropped 5 bases and J dropped 2 bases, with 19 bases sitting between them. Comments on this clone: What it binds is unknown.

PCR amplification relied on 60 Vbeta primers (plus 13 Jbeta primers). The repertoire was sequenced with immunoSEQ multiplex PCR; TCRdb's copy has only in-frame clones and lacks some. The table has roughly 200,000 clones, 79% seen once. The chain employs TRBV7-2 and TRBJ2-7; maybe TRBD1 (6 bases). The sample was PBMCs. The sequence came from a woman aged 40 to 50 in good health and CMV-seronegative. This CDR3 reads CASSVQFQAGAYEQYF. CDR3 DNA sequence: TGTGCCAGCAGCGTCCAGTTCCAAGCAGGGGCCTACGAGCAGTACTTC.